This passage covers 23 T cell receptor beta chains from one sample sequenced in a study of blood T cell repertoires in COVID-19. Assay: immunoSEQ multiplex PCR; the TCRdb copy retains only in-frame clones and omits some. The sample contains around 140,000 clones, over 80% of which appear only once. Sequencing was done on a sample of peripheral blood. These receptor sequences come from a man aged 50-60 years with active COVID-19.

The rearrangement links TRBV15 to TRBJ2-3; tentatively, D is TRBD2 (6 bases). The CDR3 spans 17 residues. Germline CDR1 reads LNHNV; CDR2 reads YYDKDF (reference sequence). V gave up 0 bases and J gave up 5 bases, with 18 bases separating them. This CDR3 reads CATSRDVIPGRIDTQYF. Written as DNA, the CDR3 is TGTGCCACCAGCAGAGATGTCATCCCGGGGAGGATAGATACGCAGTATTTT.

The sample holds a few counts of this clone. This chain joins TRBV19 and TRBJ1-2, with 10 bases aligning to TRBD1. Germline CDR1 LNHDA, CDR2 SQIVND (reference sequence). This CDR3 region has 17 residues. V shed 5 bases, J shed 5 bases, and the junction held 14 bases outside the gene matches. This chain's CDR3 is CASSPLPGTGATYGYTF. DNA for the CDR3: TGTGCCAGTAGTCCTCTGCCCGGGACAGGGGCGACATATGGCTACACCTTC.

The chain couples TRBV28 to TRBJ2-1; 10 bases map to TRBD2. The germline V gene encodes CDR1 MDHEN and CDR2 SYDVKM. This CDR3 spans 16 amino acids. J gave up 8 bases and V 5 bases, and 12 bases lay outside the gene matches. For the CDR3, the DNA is TGTGCCAGCAGTACACCCTTCCCAGCGGGGGGGCATGAGCAGTTCTTC. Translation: CASSTPFPAGGHEQFF.

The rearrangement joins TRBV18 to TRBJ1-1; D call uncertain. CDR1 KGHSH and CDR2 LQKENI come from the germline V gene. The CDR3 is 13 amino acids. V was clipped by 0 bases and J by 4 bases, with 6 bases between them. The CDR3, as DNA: TGTGCCAGCTCACCACCAGGGAGCACTGAAGCTTTCTTT. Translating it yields CASSPPGSTEAFF. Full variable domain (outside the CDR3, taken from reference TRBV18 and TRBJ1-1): NAGVMQNPRHLVRRRGQEARLRCSPMKGHSHVYWYRQLPEEGLKFMVYLQKENIIDESGMPKERFSAEFPKEGPSILRIQQVVRGDSAAYFCASSPPGSTEAFFGQGTRLTVV.

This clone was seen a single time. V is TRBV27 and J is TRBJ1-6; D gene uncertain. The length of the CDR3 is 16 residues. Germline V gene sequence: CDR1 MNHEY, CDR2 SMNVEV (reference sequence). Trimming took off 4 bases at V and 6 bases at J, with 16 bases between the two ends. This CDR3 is CASSSTPKAGNSPLHF. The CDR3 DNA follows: TGTGCCAGCAGTTCGACTCCAAAGGCGGGTAATTCACCCCTCCACTTT.

CDR3 sequence: CASSLGRPSTDTQYF. In DNA, the CDR3 is TGTGCCAGCAGTTTAGGGAGACCAAGCACAGATACGCAGTATTTT. J is TRBJ2-3 and V is TRBV27, with D possibly being TRBD2 (5 bases). This CDR3 has 15 residues. Germline V gives CDR1 MNHEY, CDR2 SMNVEV (reference sequence). The V end lost 2 bases, the J end lost 0 bases, and 9 bases lay between the germline ends.

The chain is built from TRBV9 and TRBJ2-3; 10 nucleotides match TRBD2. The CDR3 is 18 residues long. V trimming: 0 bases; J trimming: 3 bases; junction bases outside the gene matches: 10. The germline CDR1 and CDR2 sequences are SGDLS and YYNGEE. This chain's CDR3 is CASSVAGIAGGLTDTQYF. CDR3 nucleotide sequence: TGTGCCAGCAGCGTAGCTGGGATAGCGGGGGGCCTTACAGATACGCAGTATTTT.

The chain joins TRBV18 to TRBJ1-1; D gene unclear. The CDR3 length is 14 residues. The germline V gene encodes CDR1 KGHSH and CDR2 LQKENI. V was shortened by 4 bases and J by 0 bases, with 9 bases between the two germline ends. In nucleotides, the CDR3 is TGTGCCAGCTCACAAAACATCATGAACACTGAAGCTTTCTTT. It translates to CASSQNIMNTEAFF. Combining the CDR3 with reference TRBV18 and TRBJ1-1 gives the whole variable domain NAGVMQNPRHLVRRRGQEARLRCSPMKGHSHVYWYRQLPEEGLKFMVYLQKENIIDESGMPKERFSAEFPKEGPSILRIQQVVRGDSAAYFCASSQNIMNTEAFFGQGTRLTVV.

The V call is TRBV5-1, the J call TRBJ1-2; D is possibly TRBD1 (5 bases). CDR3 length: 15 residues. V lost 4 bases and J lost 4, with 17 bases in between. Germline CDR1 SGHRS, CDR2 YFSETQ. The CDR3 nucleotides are TGCGCCAGCAGCCCTCGAGGAGGGGAAGGCTATGGCTACACCTTC. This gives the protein CASSPRGGEGYGYTF.

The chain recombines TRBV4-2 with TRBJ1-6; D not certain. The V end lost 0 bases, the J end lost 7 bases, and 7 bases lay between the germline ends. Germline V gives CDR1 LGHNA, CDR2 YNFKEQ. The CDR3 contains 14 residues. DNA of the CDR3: TGTGCCAGCAGCCAAGATGCAGGCAATTCACCCCTCCACTTT. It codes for CASSQDAGNSPLHF.

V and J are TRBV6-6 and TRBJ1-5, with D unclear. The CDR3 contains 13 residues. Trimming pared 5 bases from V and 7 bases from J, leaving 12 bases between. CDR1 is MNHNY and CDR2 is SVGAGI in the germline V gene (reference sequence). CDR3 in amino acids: CASSRPSEQPQHF. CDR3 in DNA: TGTGCCAGCAGTCGACCTTCGGAGCAGCCCCAGCATTTT.

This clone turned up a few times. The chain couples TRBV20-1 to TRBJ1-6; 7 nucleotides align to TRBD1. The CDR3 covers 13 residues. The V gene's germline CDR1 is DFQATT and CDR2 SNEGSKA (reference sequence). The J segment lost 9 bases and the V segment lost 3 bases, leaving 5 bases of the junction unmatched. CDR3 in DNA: TGCAGTGCTAGTAAACAGGGGAGTTCACCCCTCCACTTT. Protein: CSASKQGSSPLHF.

CDR3 amino acids: CASSLEGYFSYEQYF. CDR3 nucleotides: TGTGCCAGCAGCTTAGAGGGGTACTTCTCCTACGAGCAGTACTTC. This sequence joins TRBV7-2 and TRBJ2-7; D possibly corresponds to TRBD1 (5 bases). In germline, CDR1 is SGHTA, CDR2 FQGNSA. The V and J ends lost 1 base and 0 bases respectively, with 10 bases between them. The length of the CDR3 is 15 residues.

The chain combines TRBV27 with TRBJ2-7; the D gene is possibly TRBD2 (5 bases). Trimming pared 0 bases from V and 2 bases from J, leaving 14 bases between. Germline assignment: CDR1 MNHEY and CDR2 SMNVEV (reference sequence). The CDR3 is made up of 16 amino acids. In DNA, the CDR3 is TGTGCCAGCAGTTTATCCCGAGGGCTTAAGACCTACGAGCAGTACTTC. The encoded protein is CASSLSRGLKTYEQYF.

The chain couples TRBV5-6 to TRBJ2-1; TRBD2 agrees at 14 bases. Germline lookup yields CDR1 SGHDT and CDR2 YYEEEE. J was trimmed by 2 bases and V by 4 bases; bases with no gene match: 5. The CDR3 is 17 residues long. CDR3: CASSTRGLAGAYNEQFF. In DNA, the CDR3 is TGTGCCAGCAGCACGAGGGGACTAGCGGGGGCCTACAATGAGCAGTTCTTC.

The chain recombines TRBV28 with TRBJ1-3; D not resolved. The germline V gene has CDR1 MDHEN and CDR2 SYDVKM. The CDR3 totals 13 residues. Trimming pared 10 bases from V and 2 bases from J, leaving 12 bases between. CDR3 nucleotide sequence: TGTGCCACCTTACGAGAGGCTGGAAACACCATATATTTT. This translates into CATLREAGNTIYF.

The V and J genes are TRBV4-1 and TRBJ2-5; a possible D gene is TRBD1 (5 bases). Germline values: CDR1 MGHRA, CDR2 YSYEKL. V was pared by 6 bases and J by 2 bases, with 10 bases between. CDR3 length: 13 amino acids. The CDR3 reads CASSRQPQETQYF. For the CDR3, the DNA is TGCGCCAGCAGTAGACAGCCACAAGAGACCCAGTACTTC.

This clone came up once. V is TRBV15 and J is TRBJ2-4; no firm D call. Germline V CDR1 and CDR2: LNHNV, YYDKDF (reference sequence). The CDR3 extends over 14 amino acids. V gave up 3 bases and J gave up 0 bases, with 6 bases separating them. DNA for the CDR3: TGTGCCACCAGCAGGGCCTTAGCCAAAAACATTCAGTACTTC. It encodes CATSRALAKNIQYF.

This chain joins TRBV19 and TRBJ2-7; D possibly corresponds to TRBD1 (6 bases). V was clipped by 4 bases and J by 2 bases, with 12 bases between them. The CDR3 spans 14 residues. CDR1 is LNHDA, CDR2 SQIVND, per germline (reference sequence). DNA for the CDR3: TGTGCCAGTAGTAGTAGACAGGCGACCTACGAGCAGTACTTC. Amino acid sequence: CASSSRQATYEQYF.

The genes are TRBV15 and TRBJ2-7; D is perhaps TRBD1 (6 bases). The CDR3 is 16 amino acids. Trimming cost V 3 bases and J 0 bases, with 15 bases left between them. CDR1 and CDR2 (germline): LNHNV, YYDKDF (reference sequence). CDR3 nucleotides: TGTGCCACCAGCAGGAGCAAGACAGGCCCCTCCTACGAGCAGTACTTC. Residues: CATSRSKTGPSYEQYF.

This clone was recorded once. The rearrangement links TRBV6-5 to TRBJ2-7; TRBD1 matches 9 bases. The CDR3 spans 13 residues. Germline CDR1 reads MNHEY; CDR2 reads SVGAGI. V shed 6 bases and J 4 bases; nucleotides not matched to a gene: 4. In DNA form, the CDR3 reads TGTGCCAGCAGCCTGGGACAGGGATACGAGCAGTACTTC. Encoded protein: CASSLGQGYEQYF.

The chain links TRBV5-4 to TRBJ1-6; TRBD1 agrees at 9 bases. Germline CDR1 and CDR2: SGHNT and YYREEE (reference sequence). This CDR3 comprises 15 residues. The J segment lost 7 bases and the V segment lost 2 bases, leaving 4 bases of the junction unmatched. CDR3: CASSFEQGANSPLHF. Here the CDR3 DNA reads TGTGCCAGCAGCTTCGAACAGGGGGCAAATTCACCCCTCCACTTT.

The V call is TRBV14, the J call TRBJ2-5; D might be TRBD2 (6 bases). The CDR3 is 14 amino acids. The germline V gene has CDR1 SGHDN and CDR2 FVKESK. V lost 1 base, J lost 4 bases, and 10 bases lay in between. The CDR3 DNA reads TGTGCCAGCAGCCAAGCCGGGAGACCAGAGACCCAGTACTTC. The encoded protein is CASSQAGRPETQYF.